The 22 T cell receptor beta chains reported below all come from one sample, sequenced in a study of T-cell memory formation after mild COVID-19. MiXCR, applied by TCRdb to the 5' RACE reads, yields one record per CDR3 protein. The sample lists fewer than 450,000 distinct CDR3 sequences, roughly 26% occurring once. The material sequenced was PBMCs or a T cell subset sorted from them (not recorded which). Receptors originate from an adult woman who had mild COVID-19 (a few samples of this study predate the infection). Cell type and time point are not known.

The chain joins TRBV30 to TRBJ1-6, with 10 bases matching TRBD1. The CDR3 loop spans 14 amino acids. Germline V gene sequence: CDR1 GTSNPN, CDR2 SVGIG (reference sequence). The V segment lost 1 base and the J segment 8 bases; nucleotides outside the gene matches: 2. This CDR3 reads CAWSGGTGDSPLHF. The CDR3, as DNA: TGTGCCTGGAGTGGTGGGACAGGGGATTCACCCCTCCACTTT.

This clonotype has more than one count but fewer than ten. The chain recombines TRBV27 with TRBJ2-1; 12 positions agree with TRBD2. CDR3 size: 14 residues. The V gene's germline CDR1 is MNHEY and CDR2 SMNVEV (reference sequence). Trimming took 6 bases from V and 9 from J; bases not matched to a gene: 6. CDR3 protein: CASRRLAGEGEQFF. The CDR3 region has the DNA TGTGCCAGCAGGAGACTAGCGGGAGAGGGTGAGCAGTTCTTC.

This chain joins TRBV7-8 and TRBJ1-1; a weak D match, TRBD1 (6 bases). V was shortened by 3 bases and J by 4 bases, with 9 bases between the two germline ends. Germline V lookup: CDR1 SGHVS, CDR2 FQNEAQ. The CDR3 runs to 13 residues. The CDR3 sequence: CASSFLGATEAFF. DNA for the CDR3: TGTGCCAGCAGCTTTTTGGGGGCCACTGAAGCTTTCTTT.

This chain's CDR3 is CASSVGGTGGYEQYF. In nucleotides, the CDR3 is TGTGCCAGCAGCGTAGGAGGGACAGGGGGCTACGAGCAGTACTTC. This chain connects TRBV9 to TRBJ2-7, with 11 positions matching TRBD1. CDR3 size: 15 residues. Looked up from germline, CDR1 is SGDLS and CDR2 is YYNGEE. V dropped 0 bases and J dropped 3; count of bases not matched to a gene: 2.

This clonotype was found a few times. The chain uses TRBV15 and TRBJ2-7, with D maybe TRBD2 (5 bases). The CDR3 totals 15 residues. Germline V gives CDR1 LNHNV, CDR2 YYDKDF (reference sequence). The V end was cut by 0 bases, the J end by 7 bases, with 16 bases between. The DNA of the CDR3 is TGTGCCACCAGCAGAGATAGGGCAGCGGCCTGGGAGCAGTACTTC. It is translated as CATSRDRAAAWEQYF.

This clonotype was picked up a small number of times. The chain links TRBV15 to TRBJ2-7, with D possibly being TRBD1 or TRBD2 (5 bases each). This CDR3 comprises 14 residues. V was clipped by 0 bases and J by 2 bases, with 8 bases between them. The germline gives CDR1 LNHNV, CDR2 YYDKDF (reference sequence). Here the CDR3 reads CATSREGVPYEQYF. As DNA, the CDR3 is TGTGCCACCAGCAGAGAGGGGGTTCCCTACGAGCAGTACTTC.

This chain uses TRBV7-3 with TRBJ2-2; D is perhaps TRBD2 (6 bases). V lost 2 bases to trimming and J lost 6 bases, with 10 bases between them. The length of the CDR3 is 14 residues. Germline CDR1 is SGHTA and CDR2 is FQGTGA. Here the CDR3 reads CASSLELASGELFF. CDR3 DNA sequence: TGTGCCAGCAGCTTAGAGCTAGCGTCCGGGGAGCTGTTTTTT.

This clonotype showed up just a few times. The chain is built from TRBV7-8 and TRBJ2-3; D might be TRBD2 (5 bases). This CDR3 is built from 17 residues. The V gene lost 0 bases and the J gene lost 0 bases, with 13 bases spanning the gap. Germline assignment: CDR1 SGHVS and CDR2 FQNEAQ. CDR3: CASSLARAVISTDTQYF. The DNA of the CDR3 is TGTGCCAGCAGCTTAGCGCGGGCGGTCATTAGCACAGATACGCAGTATTTT.

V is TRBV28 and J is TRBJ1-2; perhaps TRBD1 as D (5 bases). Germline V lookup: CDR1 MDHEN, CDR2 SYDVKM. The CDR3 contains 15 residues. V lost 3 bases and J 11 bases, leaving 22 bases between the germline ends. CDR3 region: CASSFDPQDTRGYTF. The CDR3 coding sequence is TGTGCCAGCAGTTTCGATCCACAGGACACACGGGGGTACACCTTC.

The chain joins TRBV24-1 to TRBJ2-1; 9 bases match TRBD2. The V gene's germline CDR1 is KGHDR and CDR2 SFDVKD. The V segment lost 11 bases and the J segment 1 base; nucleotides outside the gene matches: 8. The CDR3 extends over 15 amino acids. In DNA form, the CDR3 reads TGTGCCATCTTACAGCGGGAGGAGTCCTACAATGAGCAGTTCTTC. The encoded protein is CAILQREESYNEQFF.

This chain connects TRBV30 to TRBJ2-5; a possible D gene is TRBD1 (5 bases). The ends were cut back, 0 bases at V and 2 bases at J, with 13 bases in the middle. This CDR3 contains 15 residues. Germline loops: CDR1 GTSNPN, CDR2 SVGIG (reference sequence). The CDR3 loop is CAWSVQAGWQETQYF. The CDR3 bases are TGTGCCTGGAGTGTACAGGCAGGGTGGCAAGAGACCCAGTACTTC.

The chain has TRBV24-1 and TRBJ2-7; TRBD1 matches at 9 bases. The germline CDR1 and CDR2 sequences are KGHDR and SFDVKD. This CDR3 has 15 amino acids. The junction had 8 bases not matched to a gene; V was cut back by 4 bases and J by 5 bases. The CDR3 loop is CATSDPGTGINEQYF. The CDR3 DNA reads TGTGCCACCAGTGACCCCGGGACAGGGATCAACGAGCAGTACTTC.

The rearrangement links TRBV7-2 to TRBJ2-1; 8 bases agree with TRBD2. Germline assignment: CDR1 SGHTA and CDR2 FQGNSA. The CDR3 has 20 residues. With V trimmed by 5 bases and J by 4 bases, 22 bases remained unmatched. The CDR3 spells CASSQGPIGLASLNYNEQFF. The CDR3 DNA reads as TGTGCCAGCAGCCAGGGCCCCATCGGACTAGCCTCCTTGAATTACAATGAGCAGTTCTTC.

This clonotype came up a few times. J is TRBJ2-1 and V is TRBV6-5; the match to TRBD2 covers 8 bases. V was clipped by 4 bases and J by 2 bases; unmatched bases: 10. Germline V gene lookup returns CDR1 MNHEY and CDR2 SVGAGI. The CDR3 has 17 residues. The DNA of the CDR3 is TGTGCCAGCAGTTCTATGTTAGCGGGATGGGCCTACAATGAGCAGTTCTTC. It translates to CASSSMLAGWAYNEQFF.

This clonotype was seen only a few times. The CDR3 is CSARGGLNTGELFF. CDR3 bases: TGCAGTGCTAGAGGGGGACTAAACACCGGGGAGCTGTTTTTT. The J gene is TRBJ2-2, the V gene TRBV20-1, with 7 bases that match TRBD2. There are 14 residues in the CDR3. Germline V gene data show CDR1 as DFQATT and CDR2 as SNEGSKA (reference sequence). With 1 base clipped from V and 2 bases from J, the junction kept 1 base outside the gene matches.

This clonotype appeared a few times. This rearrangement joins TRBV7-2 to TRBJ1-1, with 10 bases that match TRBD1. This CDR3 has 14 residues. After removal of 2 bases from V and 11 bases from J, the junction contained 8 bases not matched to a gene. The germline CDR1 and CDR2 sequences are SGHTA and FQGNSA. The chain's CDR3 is CASSLQTGGIEAFF. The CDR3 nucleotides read TGTGCCAGCAGCTTACAGACAGGGGGCATCGAGGCTTTCTTT.

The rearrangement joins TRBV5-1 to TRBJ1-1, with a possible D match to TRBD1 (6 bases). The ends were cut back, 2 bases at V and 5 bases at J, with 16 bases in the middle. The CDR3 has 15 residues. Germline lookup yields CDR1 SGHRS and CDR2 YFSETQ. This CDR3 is CASSLRGAPGTEAFF. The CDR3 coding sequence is TGCGCCAGCAGCTTACGGGGGGCGCCGGGTACTGAAGCTTTCTTT.

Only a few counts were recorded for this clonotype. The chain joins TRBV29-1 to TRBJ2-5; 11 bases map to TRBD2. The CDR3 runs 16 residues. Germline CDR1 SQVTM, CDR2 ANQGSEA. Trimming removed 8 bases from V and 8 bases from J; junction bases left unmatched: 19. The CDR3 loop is CSSARFPGTSGITQYF. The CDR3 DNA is TGCAGCTCCGCCCGCTTTCCCGGGACTAGCGGAATTACCCAGTACTTC.

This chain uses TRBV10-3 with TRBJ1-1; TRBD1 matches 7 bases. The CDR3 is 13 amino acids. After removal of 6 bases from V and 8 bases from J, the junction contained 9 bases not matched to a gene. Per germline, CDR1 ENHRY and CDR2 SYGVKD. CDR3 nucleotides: TGTGCCATCAGGGACCAGACAGGGCTGGAAGCTTTCTTT. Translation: CAIRDQTGLEAFF.

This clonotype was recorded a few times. CDR3 coding DNA: TGTGCCAGCAGCTTAGTTCCCGAGAAGATCGGGGAGCTGTTTTTT. Its protein is CASSLVPEKIGELFF. The rearrangement uses TRBV7-9 and TRBJ2-2; the D is unclear. The CDR3 runs to 15 residues. CDR1 and CDR2 (germline): SEHNR, FQNEAQ (reference sequence). V dropped 1 base and J dropped 7 bases, with 13 bases sitting between them.

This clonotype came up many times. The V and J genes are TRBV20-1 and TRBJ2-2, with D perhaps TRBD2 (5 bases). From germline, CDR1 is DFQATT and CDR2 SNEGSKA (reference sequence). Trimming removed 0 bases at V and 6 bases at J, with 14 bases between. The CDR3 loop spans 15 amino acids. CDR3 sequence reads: CSARDATRGAGELFF. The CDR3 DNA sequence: TGCAGTGCTAGAGATGCGACACGGGGAGCCGGGGAGCTGTTTTTT.

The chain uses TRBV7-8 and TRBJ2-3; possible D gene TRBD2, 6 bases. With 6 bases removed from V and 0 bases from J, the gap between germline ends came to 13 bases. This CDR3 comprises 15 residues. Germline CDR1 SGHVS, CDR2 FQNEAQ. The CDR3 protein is CASRRWGDSTDTQYF. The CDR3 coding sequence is TGTGCCAGCAGAAGGTGGGGGGATAGCACAGATACGCAGTATTTT.